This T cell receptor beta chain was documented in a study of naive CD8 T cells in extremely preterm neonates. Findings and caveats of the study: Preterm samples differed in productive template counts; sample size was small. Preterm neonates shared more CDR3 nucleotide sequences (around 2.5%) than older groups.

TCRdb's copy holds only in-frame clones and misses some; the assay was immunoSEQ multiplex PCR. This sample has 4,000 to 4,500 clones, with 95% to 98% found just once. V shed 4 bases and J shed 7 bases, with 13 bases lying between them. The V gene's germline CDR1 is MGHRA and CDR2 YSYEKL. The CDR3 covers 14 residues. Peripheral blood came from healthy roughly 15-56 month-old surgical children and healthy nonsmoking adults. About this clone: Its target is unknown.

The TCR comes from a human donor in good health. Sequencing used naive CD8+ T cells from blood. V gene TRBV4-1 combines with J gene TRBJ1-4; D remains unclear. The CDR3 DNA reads TGCGCCAGCAGCCTGGAAAGAGGAAGTGAAAAACTGTTTTTT. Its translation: CASSLERGSEKLFF.